Listed here are 14 T cell receptor beta chains from one sample, sequenced in a study of identical twins (dated by TCRdb to about 2016). Receptors were amplified or captured by 5' RACE. Sequencing relied on an Illumina HiSeq 2000. Clones were called with MiXCR by TCRdb after fastp trimmed the public reads at Q25, and only in-frame beta chains were retained. Rows matching on CDR3 protein sequence are summarized as one entry with the most common DNA and genes. The sample table lists about 890,000 distinct CDR3 sequences, roughly 12% of them with a count of one. Around 1.5% of the sample comes from the top ten. This sample also belongs to another study, concerning yellow fever vaccine responses in identical twins.

Sequencing was done on a sample of PBMCs. The receptors here all came from a woman in her late teens or twenties in good health.

In this sample, this clonotype turned up a few times. CDR3 bases: TGCAGCGTTGAAGGGGACAGGATCACAGATACGCAGTATTTT. It specifies CSVEGDRITDTQYF. The rearrangement links TRBV29-1 to TRBJ2-3; 8 bases agree with TRBD1. The CDR3 is 14 amino acids. V shed 1 base, J shed 2 bases, and the junction held 2 bases outside the gene matches. The germline V gene has CDR1 SQVTM and CDR2 ANQGSEA.

The CDR3 loop is CASSYSGVAGGETQYF. CDR3 DNA: TGTGCCAGCAGTTACTCCGGGGTAGCGGGAGGAGAGACCCAGTACTTC. The chain combines TRBV6-5 with TRBJ2-5; the match to TRBD2 covers 10 bases. CDR3 length: 16 residues. V lost 0 bases to trimming and J lost 4 bases; unmatched junction nucleotides: 5. From germline, CDR1 is MNHEY and CDR2 SVGAGI.

This clonotype was found many times. This chain uses TRBV5-1 with TRBJ2-3; TRBD2 agrees at 11 bases. After removal of 4 bases from V and 10 bases from J, the junction contained 20 bases not matched to a gene. The CDR3 has 18 residues. Germline V CDR1 and CDR2: SGHRS, YFSETQ. Written as DNA, the CDR3 is TGCGCCAGCAGCCAGTACCTAGCGGGGGGTTTTCCCCAGGTTGCGCAGTATTTT. The encoded protein is CASSQYLAGGFPQVAQYF.

This clonotype was counted only a few times. V gene TRBV20-1 combines with J gene TRBJ2-3; D remains unclear. The CDR3 runs 15 residues. Trimming removed 4 bases from V and 0 bases from J, with 14 bases in between. Germline CDR1 reads DFQATT; CDR2 reads SNEGSKA (reference sequence). Written as DNA, the CDR3 is TGCAGTGCTACTTTCGGAGCGACTAGCACAGATACGCAGTATTTT. The encoded protein is CSATFGATSTDTQYF.

The chain has TRBV11-2 and TRBJ2-1, with TRBD2 as a possible D gene (5 bases). The germline V and J ends were trimmed by 0 bases and 11 bases, with 11 bases remaining between them. The CDR3 runs to 13 residues. CDR1 is SGHAT, CDR2 FQNNGV, per germline. The CDR3 reads CASSLDLAGKQFF. As DNA, the CDR3 is TGTGCCAGCAGCTTAGACCTAGCAGGTAAGCAGTTCTTC.

This clonotype was seen a handful of times. J is TRBJ1-1 and V is TRBV20-1; D is undetermined. The CDR3 is 10 amino acids. V dropped 3 bases and J dropped 7 bases, with 6 bases sitting between them. Germline V CDR1 and CDR2: DFQATT, SNEGSKA (reference sequence). The CDR3 DNA follows: TGCAGTGCTAGTAAGGATGAAGCTTTCTTT. Translation gives CSASKDEAFF.

This clonotype was seen ten or more times. The chain recombines TRBV10-3 with TRBJ1-5; D remains ambiguous. V lost 0 bases and J 7 bases, leaving 13 bases between the germline ends. The CDR3 consists of 15 residues. Germline loops: CDR1 ENHRY, CDR2 SYGVKD. CDR3 region: CAISESSEAWQPQHF. The CDR3 bases are TGTGCCATCAGTGAGTCGTCGGAGGCCTGGCAGCCCCAGCATTTT.

This clonotype was recorded many times. The V call is TRBV24-1, the J call TRBJ2-5, with 9 bases matching TRBD2. The germline CDR1 and CDR2 sequences are KGHDR and SFDVKD. The CDR3 length is 18 residues. The V and J ends lost 4 bases and 6 bases, in that order; junction bases with no gene match: 17. CDR3 DNA: TGTGCCACCAGTGACCGGGGGGAAGCGGGGGGCGGTACGCAGACCCAGTACTTC. As protein: CATSDRGEAGGGTQTQYF.

This chain uses TRBV7-2 with TRBJ2-1; 9 bases agree with TRBD2. Germline lookup yields CDR1 SGHTA and CDR2 FQGNSA. The CDR3 has 17 residues. Trimming cost V 5 bases and J 4 bases; bases outside gene matches: 12. CDR3 amino acids: CASSIGGGALAYNEQFF. The DNA of the CDR3 is TGTGCCAGCAGCATCGGCGGGGGGGCTCTAGCTTACAATGAGCAGTTCTTC.

This clonotype occurred a few times. The gene calls are TRBV7-9 and TRBJ2-3; D remains ambiguous. In germline, CDR1 is SEHNR, CDR2 FQNEAQ (reference sequence). V gave up 5 bases and J gave up 3 bases, with 18 bases separating them. The CDR3 is 16 amino acids. The CDR3 DNA sequence: TGTGCCAGCAGCCTTCCCTGGGCGGAAGGTACAGATACGCAGTATTTT. Translating gives CASSLPWAEGTDTQYF.

The chain recombines TRBV25-1 with TRBJ2-7; TRBD2 aligns across 8 bases. Germline loops: CDR1 MGHDK, CDR2 SYGVNS. The CDR3 consists of 14 residues. V trimming: 4 bases; J trimming: 5 bases; junction bases outside the gene matches: 7. The chain's CDR3 is CASSGLAGWDEQYF. The CDR3, as DNA: TGTGCCAGCAGTGGGCTAGCGGGCTGGGACGAGCAGTACTTC.

V usage is TRBV7-9 and J usage is TRBJ2-7; TRBD2 matches 7 bases. Germline V gene data show CDR1 as SEHNR and CDR2 as FQNEAQ (reference sequence). Trimming cost V 3 bases and J 5 bases; bases outside gene matches: 7. CDR3 length equals 14 residues. CDR3 sequence: CASSFRGETDEQYF. As DNA, the CDR3 is TGTGCCAGCAGCTTTCGGGGGGAGACCGACGAGCAGTACTTC.

In this sample, this clonotype turned up a few times. The chain is built from TRBV18 and TRBJ2-3; D is perhaps TRBD1 (5 bases). This CDR3 has 14 amino acids. V was trimmed by 1 base and J by 6 bases, leaving 11 bases between them. Germline CDR1 reads KGHSH; CDR2 reads LQKENI. CDR3 coding DNA: TGTGCCAGCTCACCACGGGAAAGGGGCGATACGCAGTATTTT. Its protein is CASSPRERGDTQYF.

The rearrangement joins TRBV25-1 to TRBJ1-1; no definite D call. The V gene lost 1 base and the J gene lost 2 bases, with 5 bases spanning the gap. CDR1 and CDR2 (germline): MGHDK, SYGVNS. The CDR3 extends over 13 amino acids. Here the CDR3 reads CASSESYNTEAFF. In DNA form, the CDR3 reads TGTGCCAGCAGTGAATCCTACAACACTGAAGCTTTCTTT.